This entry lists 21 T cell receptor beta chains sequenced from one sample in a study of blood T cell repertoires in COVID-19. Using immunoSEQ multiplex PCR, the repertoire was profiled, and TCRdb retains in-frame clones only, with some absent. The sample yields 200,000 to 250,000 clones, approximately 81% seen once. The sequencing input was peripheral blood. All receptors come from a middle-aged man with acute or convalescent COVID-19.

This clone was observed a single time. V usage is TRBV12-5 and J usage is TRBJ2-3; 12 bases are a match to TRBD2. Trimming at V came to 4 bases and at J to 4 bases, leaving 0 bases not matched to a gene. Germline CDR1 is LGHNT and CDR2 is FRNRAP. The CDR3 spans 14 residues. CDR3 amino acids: CASGSSGGADTQYF. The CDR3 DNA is TGTGCTAGTGGTTCTAGCGGGGGGGCAGATACGCAGTATTTT.

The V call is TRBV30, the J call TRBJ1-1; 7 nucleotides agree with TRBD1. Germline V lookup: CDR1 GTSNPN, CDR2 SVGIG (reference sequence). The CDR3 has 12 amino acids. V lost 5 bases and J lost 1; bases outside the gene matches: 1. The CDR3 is CAWGQENTEAFF. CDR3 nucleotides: TGTGCCTGGGGACAGGAGAACACTGAAGCTTTCTTT.

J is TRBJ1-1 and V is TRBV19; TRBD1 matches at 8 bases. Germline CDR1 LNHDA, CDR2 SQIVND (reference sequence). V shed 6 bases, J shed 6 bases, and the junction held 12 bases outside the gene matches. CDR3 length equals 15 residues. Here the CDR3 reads CASRPTGVLIAEAFF. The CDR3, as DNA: TGTGCCAGTAGGCCGACAGGGGTTTTGATCGCTGAAGCTTTCTTT. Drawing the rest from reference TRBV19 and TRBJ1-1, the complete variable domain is DGGITQSPKYLFRKEGQNVTLSCEQNLNHDAMYWYRQDPGQGLRLIYYSQIVNDFQKGDIAEGYSVSREKKESFPLTVTSAQKNPTAFYLCASRPTGVLIAEAFFGQGTRLTVV.

The CDR3 loop reads CASKGTGGNEQYF. Here the CDR3 DNA reads TGTGCCAGCAAAGGGACAGGGGGAAACGAGCAGTACTTC. This chain connects TRBV2 to TRBJ2-7, with 11 positions matching TRBD1. CDR1 is SNHLY and CDR2 is FYNNEI in the germline V gene. V dropped 7 bases and J dropped 5; count of bases not matched to a gene: 4. This CDR3 is 13 amino acids long. Using reference TRBV2 and TRBJ2-7 for the parts outside the CDR3, the full variable domain is EPEVTQTPSHQVTQMGQEVILRCVPISNHLYFYWYRQILGQKVEFLVSFYNNEISEKSEIFDDQFSVERPDGSNFTLKIRSTKLEDSAMYFCASKGTGGNEQYFGPGTRLTVT.

CDR3 protein: CASSLEGPPSYEQYF. The CDR3 DNA follows: TGTGCCAGCAGCTTAGAGGGGCCACCGTCCTACGAGCAGTACTTC. This chain connects TRBV11-1 to TRBJ2-7; possibly TRBD1 for D (5 bases). The V and J ends lost 1 base and 1 base respectively, with 11 bases between them. In germline, CDR1 is SGHAT, CDR2 FQDESV (reference sequence). CDR3 length equals 15 residues.

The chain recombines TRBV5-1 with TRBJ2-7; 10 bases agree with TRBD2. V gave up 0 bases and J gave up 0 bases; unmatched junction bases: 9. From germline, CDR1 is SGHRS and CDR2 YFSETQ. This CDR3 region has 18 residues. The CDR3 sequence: CASSLAGSGGLISYEQYF. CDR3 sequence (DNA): TGCGCCAGCAGCTTGGCGGGTAGCGGGGGGCTAATCTCCTACGAGCAGTACTTC.

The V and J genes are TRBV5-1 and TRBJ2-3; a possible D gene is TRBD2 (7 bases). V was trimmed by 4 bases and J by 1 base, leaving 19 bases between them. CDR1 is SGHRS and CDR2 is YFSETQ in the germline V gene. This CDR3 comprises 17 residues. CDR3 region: CASSDLEGGAGTDTQYF. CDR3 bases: TGCGCCAGCAGCGATCTGGAAGGGGGGGCCGGCACAGATACGCAGTATTTT.

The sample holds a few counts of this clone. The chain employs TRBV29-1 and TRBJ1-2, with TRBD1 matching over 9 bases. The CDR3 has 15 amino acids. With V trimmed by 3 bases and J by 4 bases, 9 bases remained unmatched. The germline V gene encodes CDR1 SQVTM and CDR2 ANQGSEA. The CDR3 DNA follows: TGCAGCGTTGACTTAACCGGGACAGGGACCTATGGCTACACCTTC. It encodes CSVDLTGTGTYGYTF.

CDR3 residues: CASSEAPVGRGNQPQHF. DNA for the CDR3: TGTGCCAGCAGTGAAGCCCCGGTTGGGAGGGGCAATCAGCCCCAGCATTTT. V gene TRBV2 combines with J gene TRBJ1-5, with D unclear. Germline CDR1 and CDR2: SNHLY and FYNNEI. The CDR3 sequence is 17 residues long. V was shortened by 0 bases and J by 2 bases, with 14 bases between the two germline ends.

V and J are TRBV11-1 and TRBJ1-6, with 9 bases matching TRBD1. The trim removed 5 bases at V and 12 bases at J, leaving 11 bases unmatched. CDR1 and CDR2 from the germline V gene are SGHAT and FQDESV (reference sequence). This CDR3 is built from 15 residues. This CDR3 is CASSIRDRAIQPLHF. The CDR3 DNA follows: TGTGCCAGCAGCATCCGGGACAGGGCCATTCAACCCCTCCACTTT. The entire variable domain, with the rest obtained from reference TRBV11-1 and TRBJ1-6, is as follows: EAEVAQSPRYKITEKSQAVAFWCDPISGHATLYWYRQILGQGPELLVQFQDESVVDDSQLPKDRFSAERLKGVDSTLKIQPAELGDSAMYLCASSIRDRAIQPLHFGNGTRLTVT.

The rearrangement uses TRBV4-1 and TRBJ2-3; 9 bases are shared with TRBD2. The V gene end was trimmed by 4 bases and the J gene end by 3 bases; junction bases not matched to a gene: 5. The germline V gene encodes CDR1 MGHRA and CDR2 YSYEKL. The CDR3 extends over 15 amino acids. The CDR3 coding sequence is TGCGCCAGCAGCCGGGCTAGCGGGGAGACAGATACGCAGTATTTT. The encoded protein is CASSRASGETDTQYF.

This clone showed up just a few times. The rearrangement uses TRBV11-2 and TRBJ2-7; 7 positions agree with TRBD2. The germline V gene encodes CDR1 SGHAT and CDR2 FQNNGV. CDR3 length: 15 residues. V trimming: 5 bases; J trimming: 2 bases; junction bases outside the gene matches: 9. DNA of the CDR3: TGTGCCAGCAGCGCATCCAGCGGGGCACCCTACGAGCAGTACTTC. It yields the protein CASSASSGAPYEQYF.

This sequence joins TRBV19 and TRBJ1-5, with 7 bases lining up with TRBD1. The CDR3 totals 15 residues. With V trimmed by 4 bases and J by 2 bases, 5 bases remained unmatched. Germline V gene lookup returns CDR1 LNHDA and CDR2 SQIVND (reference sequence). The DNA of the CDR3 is TGTGCCAGTAGTAGGGTAGGGGGCGGCAATCAGCCCCAGCATTTT. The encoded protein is CASSRVGGGNQPQHF.

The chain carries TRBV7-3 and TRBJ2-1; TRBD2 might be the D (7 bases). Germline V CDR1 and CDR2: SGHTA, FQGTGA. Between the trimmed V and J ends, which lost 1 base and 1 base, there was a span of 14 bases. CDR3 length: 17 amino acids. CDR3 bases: TGTGCCAGCAGCTTAAACCCGGGGGGCAGGTCCTACAATGAGCAGTTCTTC. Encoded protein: CASSLNPGGRSYNEQFF. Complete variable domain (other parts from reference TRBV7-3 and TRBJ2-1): GAGVSQTPSNKVTEKGKYVELRCDPISGHTALYWYRQSLGQGPEFLIYFQGTGAADDSGLPNDRFFAVRPEGSVSTLKIQRTERGDSAVYLCASSLNPGGRSYNEQFFGPGTRLTVL.

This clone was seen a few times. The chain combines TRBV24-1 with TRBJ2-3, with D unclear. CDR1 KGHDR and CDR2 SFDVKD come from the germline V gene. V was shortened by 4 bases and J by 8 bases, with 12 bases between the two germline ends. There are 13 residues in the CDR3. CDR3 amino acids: CATSDAASVTQYF. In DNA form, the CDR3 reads TGTGCCACCAGTGACGCTGCGTCCGTTACGCAGTATTTT.

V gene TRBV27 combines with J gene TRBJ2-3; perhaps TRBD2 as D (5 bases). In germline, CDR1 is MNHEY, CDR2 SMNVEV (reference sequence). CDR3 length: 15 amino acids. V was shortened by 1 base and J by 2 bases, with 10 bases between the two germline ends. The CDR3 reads CASSLFRGDTDTQYF. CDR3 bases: TGTGCCAGCAGTTTATTCCGGGGTGACACAGATACGCAGTATTTT.

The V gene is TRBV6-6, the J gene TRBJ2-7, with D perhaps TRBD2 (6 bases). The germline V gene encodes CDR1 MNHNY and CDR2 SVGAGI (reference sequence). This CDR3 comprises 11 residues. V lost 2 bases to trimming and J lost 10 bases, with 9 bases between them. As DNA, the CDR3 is TGTGCCAGCAGTTACCGGGGGACTCAGTACTTC. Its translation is CASSYRGTQYF.

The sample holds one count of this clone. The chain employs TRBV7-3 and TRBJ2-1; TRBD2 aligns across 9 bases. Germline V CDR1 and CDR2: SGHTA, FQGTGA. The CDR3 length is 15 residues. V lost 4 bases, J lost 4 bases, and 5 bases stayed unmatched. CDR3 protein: CASSSSAGGYNEQFF. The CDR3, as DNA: TGTGCCAGCAGCTCATCAGCGGGGGGTTACAATGAGCAGTTCTTC.

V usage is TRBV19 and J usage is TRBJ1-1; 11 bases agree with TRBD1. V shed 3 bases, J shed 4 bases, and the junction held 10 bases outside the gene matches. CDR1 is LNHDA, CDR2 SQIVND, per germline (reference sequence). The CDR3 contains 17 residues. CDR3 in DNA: TGTGCCAGTAGTATTATCCCACCGGGACAGGGGGTCACTGAAGCTTTCTTT. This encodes CASSIIPPGQGVTEAFF.

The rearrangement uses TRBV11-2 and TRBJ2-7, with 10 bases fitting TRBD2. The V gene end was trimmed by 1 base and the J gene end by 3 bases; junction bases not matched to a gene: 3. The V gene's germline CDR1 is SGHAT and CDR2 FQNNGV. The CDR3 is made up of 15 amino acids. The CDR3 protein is CASSLVPSGGYEQYF. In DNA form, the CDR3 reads TGTGCCAGCAGCTTAGTTCCTAGCGGGGGCTACGAGCAGTACTTC.

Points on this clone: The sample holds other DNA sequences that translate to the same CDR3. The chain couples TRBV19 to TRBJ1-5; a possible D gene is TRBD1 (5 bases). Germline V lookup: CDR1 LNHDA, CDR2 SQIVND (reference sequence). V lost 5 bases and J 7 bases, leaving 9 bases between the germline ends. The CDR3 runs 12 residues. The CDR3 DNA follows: TGTGCCAGTAGTCCAAGGGGCCAGCCCCAGCATTTT. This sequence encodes CASSPRGQPQHF.